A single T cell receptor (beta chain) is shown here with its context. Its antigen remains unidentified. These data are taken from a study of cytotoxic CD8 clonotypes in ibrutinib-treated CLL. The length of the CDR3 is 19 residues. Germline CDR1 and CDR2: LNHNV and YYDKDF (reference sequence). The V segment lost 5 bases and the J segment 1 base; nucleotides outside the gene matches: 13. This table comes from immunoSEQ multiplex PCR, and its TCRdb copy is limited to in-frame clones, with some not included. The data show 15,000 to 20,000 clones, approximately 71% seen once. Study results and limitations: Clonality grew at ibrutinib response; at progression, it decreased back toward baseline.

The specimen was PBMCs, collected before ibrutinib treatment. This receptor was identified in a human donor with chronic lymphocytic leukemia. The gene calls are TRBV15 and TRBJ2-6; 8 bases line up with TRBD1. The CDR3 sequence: CATSPKTDRDFSGANVLTF. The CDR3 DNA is TGTGCCACCAGCCCAAAGACGGACAGGGACTTTTCTGGGGCCAACGTCCTGACTTTC.